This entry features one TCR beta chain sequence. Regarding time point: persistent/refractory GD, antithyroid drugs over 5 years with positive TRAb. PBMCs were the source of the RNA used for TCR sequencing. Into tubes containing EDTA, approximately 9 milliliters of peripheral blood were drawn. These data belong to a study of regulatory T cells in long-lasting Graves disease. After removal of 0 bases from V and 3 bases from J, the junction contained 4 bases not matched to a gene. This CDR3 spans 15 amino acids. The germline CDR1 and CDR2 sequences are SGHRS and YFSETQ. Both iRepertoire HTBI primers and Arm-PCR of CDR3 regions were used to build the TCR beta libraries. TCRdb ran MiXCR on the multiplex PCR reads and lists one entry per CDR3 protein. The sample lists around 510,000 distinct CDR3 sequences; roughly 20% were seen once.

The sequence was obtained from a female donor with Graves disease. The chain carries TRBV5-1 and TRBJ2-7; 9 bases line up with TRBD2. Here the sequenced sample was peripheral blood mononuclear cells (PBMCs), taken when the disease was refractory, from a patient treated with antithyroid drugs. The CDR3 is CASSLERGEDYEQYF. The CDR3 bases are TGCGCCAGCAGCTTGGAGCGGGGGGAAGACTACGAGCAGTACTTC.